These 9 T cell receptor beta chains originate from one sample sequenced in a study of Ad26.COV2.S vaccination and SARS-CoV-2 variants. The protocol was immunoSEQ multiplex PCR, while the TCRdb copy is restricted to in-frame clones and leaves out a portion. The data contain fewer than 500,000 clones, roughly 91% of them seen just once; the ten biggest clones take up under 4.5%. Treatment defined: 15 to 20 received Ad26.COV2.S at low or high dose, single or two shots; 5 received placebo; per-sample allocation not given. Sampling took place 63 days after the first vaccine or placebo injection. This specimen consisted of peripheral blood, obtained in a trial of Ad26.COV2.S vaccine versus placebo. The receptor set was obtained from a person between 18 and 60 years old who received the Ad26.COV2.S COVID-19 vaccine or a placebo.

In this sample, this clone turned up once. This chain links TRBV18 with TRBJ2-1, with D possibly being TRBD2 (6 bases). Germline V gene lookup returns CDR1 KGHSH and CDR2 LQKENI. The CDR3 covers 16 residues. V lost 1 base and J lost 3, with 13 bases in between. The CDR3, as DNA: TGTGCCAGCTCACCACGAACGGGAGCCTTCTACAATGAGCAGTTCTTC. It specifies CASSPRTGAFYNEQFF.

The chain has TRBV5-1 and TRBJ2-2, with 10 bases identical to TRBD2. V lost 0 bases to trimming and J lost 7 bases; unmatched junction nucleotides: 6. The CDR3 is 16 residues long. The germline V gene has CDR1 SGHRS and CDR2 YFSETQ. DNA for the CDR3: TGCGCCAGCAGCTTGGCCCTAGCGGGAGAGGGCGGGGAGCTGTTTTTT. Its translation is CASSLALAGEGGELFF.

The rearrangement uses TRBV7-6 and TRBJ1-1; D is undetermined. The CDR3 spans 14 residues. The V end was cut by 5 bases, the J end by 0 bases, with 10 bases between. Germline lookup yields CDR1 SGHVS and CDR2 FNYEAQ. In nucleotides, the CDR3 is TGTGCCAGCAGCCTGGGCACCATGAACACTGAAGCTTTCTTT. Encoded protein: CASSLGTMNTEAFF.

This rearrangement joins TRBV24-1 to TRBJ2-1; D unclear. With 2 bases removed from V and 4 bases from J, the gap between germline ends came to 5 bases. Germline CDR1 is KGHDR and CDR2 is SFDVKD. CDR3 length: 13 residues. The CDR3 sequence is CATSDYRYNEQFF. The DNA of the CDR3 is TGTGCCACCAGTGATTACAGATACAATGAGCAGTTCTTC.

V and J are TRBV7-9 and TRBJ2-7; TRBD2 matches at 11 bases. The CDR3 has 15 amino acids. Per the germline V gene, CDR1 is SEHNR and CDR2 is FQNEAQ (reference sequence). Trimming cost V 6 bases and J 5 bases; bases outside gene matches: 9. CDR3 DNA: TGTGCCAGCAGACCTAGCGGGAGGATGATACACGAGCAGTACTTC. Its translation is CASRPSGRMIHEQYF.

CDR3 nucleotides: TGTGCCAGCAGCTTAGATTACGCTCGCCGTACCGCAACAGATACGCAGTATTTT. This codes for CASSLDYARRTATDTQYF. This chain joins TRBV11-3 and TRBJ2-3, with D uncertain. The V end was cut by 0 bases, the J end by 3 bases, with 19 bases between. The CDR3 spans 18 residues. Germline CDR1 SGHNT, CDR2 YENEEA.

The J gene is TRBJ1-6, the V gene TRBV30; D not certain. The CDR3 spans 14 residues. Trimming cost V 2 bases and J 7 bases, with 12 bases left between them. Germline V gene sequence: CDR1 GTSNPN, CDR2 SVGIG (reference sequence). Written as DNA, the CDR3 is TGTGCCTGGAGTCCCGGACGGCGGAATTCACCCCTCCACTTT. It specifies CAWSPGRRNSPLHF.

This clone was counted between two and nine times. The chain carries TRBV3-1 (or the pseudogene TRBV3-2) and TRBJ2-1, with D perhaps TRBD2 (6 bases). With 1 base removed from V and 9 bases from J, the gap between germline ends came to 13 bases. This CDR3 has 14 amino acids. Germline loops: CDR1 LGHDT, CDR2 YNNKEL (reference sequence). CDR3 region: CASSQVGGRVEQFF. DNA of the CDR3: TGTGCCAGCAGCCAAGTGGGAGGCCGGGTTGAGCAGTTCTTC.

This clone was found once. This chain connects TRBV28 to TRBJ2-7; 8 nucleotides line up with TRBD2. Germline loops: CDR1 MDHEN, CDR2 SYDVKM. The CDR3 covers 16 residues. With V trimmed by 5 bases and J by 1 base, 10 bases remained unmatched. The CDR3 spells CASSPGAGTRSYEQYF. CDR3 nucleotides: TGTGCCAGCAGTCCAGGAGCCGGGACTAGGTCCTACGAGCAGTACTTC. The whole variable domain, remainder taken from reference TRBV28 and TRBJ2-7, is DVKVTQSSRYLVKRTGEKVFLECVQDMDHENMFWYRQDPGLGLRLIYFSYDVKMKEKGDIPEGYSVSREKKERFSLILESASTNQTSMYLCASSPGAGTRSYEQYFGPGTRLTVT.